This TCR beta chain came from a study of control samples from healthy donors and cancer patients. The protocol was immunoSEQ multiplex PCR, while the TCRdb copy is restricted to in-frame clones and leaves out a portion. The table records 90,000 to 140,000 clones, about 80% of them present only once. Germline values: CDR1 SGHAT, CDR2 FQNNGV. The CDR3 sequence is 16 residues long. The J segment lost 2 bases and the V segment lost 1 base, leaving 3 bases of the junction unmatched. The receptor was isolated from a woman between 50 and 59 years old in good health. This sequence joins TRBV11-2 and TRBJ1-3; 9 nucleotides line up with TRBD1. Sequencing was done on a sample of blood. CDR3 amino acids: CASSLGRTGAGNTIYF. The CDR3 region has the DNA TGTGCCAGCAGCTTAGGTCGGACAGGGGCTGGAAACACCATATATTTT.